The 24 T cell receptor beta chains reported below all come from one sample, sequenced in a study of T-cell reconstitution after alpha-beta-depleted transplantation in children. As it was prepared, the TCRbeta library received unique molecular identifiers. TCRdb recomputed calls from the PCR reads with MiXCR, one row per CDR3 protein. The sample includes 230,000 or so distinct CDR3 sequences, approximately 9.7% of them seen just once. The sequencing used PBMCs from the stem cell graft donor, collected from the stem cell graft. These receptors were taken from a human donor who donated a stem cell graft to a child with SCID.

The chain joins TRBV30 to TRBJ1-2; D possibly corresponds to TRBD1 (6 bases). Germline V gives CDR1 GTSNPN, CDR2 SVGIG (reference sequence). Trimming took 2 bases from V and 2 from J, leaving 9 bases between them. There are 13 residues in the CDR3. Written as DNA, the CDR3 is TGTGCCTGGAGTCCCGGACAGAACTATGGCTACACCTTC. This translates into CAWSPGQNYGYTF.

Remarks on this clonotype: An end of the junction differs from the germline gene, which may be a read error. In DNA, the CDR3 is TGCAGTGCCCCTCGGCTTCTACGAAACTATGCCTACCCCTTC. This gives the protein CSAPRLLRNYAYPF. The J gene is TRBJ1-2, the V gene TRBV20-1; D uncertain. The CDR3 totals 14 residues. Per germline, CDR1 DFQATT and CDR2 SNEGSKA (reference sequence).

This clonotype has a count of ten or more. This rearrangement joins TRBV5-1 to TRBJ1-1, with D hard to call. The V and J ends lost 3 bases and 1 base respectively, with 7 bases between them. The CDR3 is made up of 13 amino acids. The germline gives CDR1 SGHRS, CDR2 YFSETQ. The CDR3 DNA is TGCGCCAGCAGCTCCGGGTCGAACACTGAAGCTTTCTTT. Translating gives CASSSGSNTEAFF.

Many counts were recorded for this clonotype. V usage is TRBV28 and J usage is TRBJ1-1, with a weak D call TRBD1 (6 bases). The ends were cut back, 5 bases at V and 0 bases at J, with 13 bases in the middle. CDR1 is MDHEN, CDR2 SYDVKM, per germline. CDR3 length: 15 amino acids. The CDR3 here is CASSLLRGMNTEAFF. The DNA of the CDR3 is TGTGCCAGCAGTCTCCTCAGGGGCATGAACACTGAAGCTTTCTTT.

This clonotype was counted at least ten times. The chain is built from TRBV14 and TRBJ1-2; perhaps TRBD1 as D (6 bases). The germline V gene has CDR1 SGHDN and CDR2 FVKESK. The V end lost 4 bases, the J end lost 0 bases, and 12 bases lay between the germline ends. CDR3 length equals 15 residues. Written as DNA, the CDR3 is TGTGCCAGCAGCCGAACAGGGACTACTAACTATGGCTACACCTTC. It yields the protein CASSRTGTTNYGYTF.

The sample holds many counts of this clonotype. This chain uses TRBV20-1 with TRBJ2-1; D may be TRBD2 (5 bases). The V end lost 0 bases, the J end lost 4 bases, and 13 bases lay between the germline ends. The CDR3 totals 15 residues. Germline CDR1 and CDR2: DFQATT and SNEGSKA (reference sequence). CDR3: CSARDTARTYNEQFF. CDR3 DNA: TGCAGTGCTAGAGACACCGCCCGGACTTACAATGAGCAGTTCTTC.

This clonotype appeared many times. The chain joins TRBV5-1 to TRBJ1-6, with D perhaps matching TRBD1 (5 bases). The CDR3 is made up of 15 amino acids. Trimming removed 0 bases at V and 9 bases at J, with 13 bases between. Germline CDR1 is SGHRS and CDR2 is YFSETQ. The CDR3 reads CASSLEGQEGSPLHF. The CDR3 nucleotides are TGCGCCAGCAGCTTGGAGGGGCAGGAAGGTTCACCCCTCCACTTT.

The chain is built from TRBV27 and TRBJ2-2; D not certain. Trimming pared 1 base from V and 0 bases from J, leaving 9 bases between. Germline CDR1 is MNHEY and CDR2 is SMNVEV (reference sequence). This CDR3 has 16 amino acids. CDR3: CASSLWSDTNTGELFF. The DNA of the CDR3 is TGTGCCAGCAGTTTATGGTCTGATACGAACACCGGGGAGCTGTTTTTT.

This clonotype was counted ten times or more. This chain joins TRBV9 and TRBJ2-3, with 7 nucleotides matching TRBD2. Per germline, CDR1 SGDLS and CDR2 YYNGEE. The CDR3 consists of 15 residues. V trimming: 4 bases; J trimming: 0 bases; junction bases outside the gene matches: 5. The CDR3 region is CASSPRSGSTDTQYF. The CDR3 DNA reads TGTGCCAGCAGCCCCCGTAGCGGGAGCACAGATACGCAGTATTTT.

This clonotype was recorded at least ten times. V is TRBV18 and J is TRBJ1-4; D is possibly TRBD1 (6 bases). Germline V gene data show CDR1 as KGHSH and CDR2 as LQKENI. The CDR3 is 14 residues long. V was trimmed by 3 bases and J by 5 bases, leaving 10 bases between them. CDR3 in amino acids: CASSPTGENEKLFF. The CDR3 nucleotides are TGTGCCAGCTCACCGACAGGCGAGAATGAAAAACTGTTTTTT. Full variable domain (missing parts from reference TRBV18 and TRBJ1-4): NAGVMQNPRHLVRRRGQEARLRCSPMKGHSHVYWYRQLPEEGLKFMVYLQKENIIDESGMPKERFSAEFPKEGPSILRIQQVVRGDSAAYFCASSPTGENEKLFFGSGTQLSVL.

This clonotype was picked up many times. V is TRBV7-2 and J is TRBJ1-3; 7 bases are shared with TRBD1. In germline, CDR1 is SGHTA, CDR2 FQGNSA. The CDR3 is made up of 14 amino acids. Trimming at V came to 6 bases and at J to 2 bases, leaving 4 bases not matched to a gene. The CDR3 nucleotides are TGTGCCAGCAGACCAACAGGGGCTGGAAACACCATATATTTT. Translated: CASRPTGAGNTIYF.

This clonotype occurred many times. This chain connects TRBV7-2 to TRBJ2-3; 11 bases match TRBD2. Trimming took 5 bases from V and 4 from J; bases not matched to a gene: 8. CDR3 length: 16 residues. From germline, CDR1 is SGHTA and CDR2 FQGNSA. The CDR3 DNA sequence: TGTGCCAGCAGCATCAATAGCGGGGGGGCCGCAGATACGCAGTATTTT. It codes for CASSINSGGAADTQYF.

This clonotype was seen repeatedly, ten times or more. The rearrangement uses TRBV20-1 and TRBJ2-3; tentative D call: TRBD2 (8 bases). CDR3 length: 17 amino acids. CDR1 and CDR2 (germline): DFQATT, SNEGSKA (reference sequence). Trimming removed 1 base at V and 1 base at J, with 18 bases between. The CDR3 is CSARGGTAGVGTDTQYF. In DNA form, the CDR3 reads TGCAGTGCTAGAGGGGGGACAGCGGGGGTGGGCACAGATACGCAGTATTTT.

This rearrangement joins TRBV10-3 to TRBJ1-2, with 12 bases matching TRBD1. Germline V lookup: CDR1 ENHRY, CDR2 SYGVKD. CDR3 length equals 13 residues. Losses at the gene ends were 6 bases for V and 8 bases for J; bases not matched to a gene: 4. CDR3 sequence (DNA): TGTGCCATCAGAGGGACAGGGGGCTTCGGCTACACCTTC. It encodes CAIRGTGGFGYTF.

This rearrangement joins TRBV29-1 to TRBJ2-2; tentative D call: TRBD1 (6 bases). This CDR3 region has 13 residues. The V gene's germline CDR1 is SQVTM and CDR2 ANQGSEA. V was trimmed by 6 bases and J by 2 bases, leaving 10 bases between them. The CDR3 reads CSVGATNTGELFF. The CDR3, as DNA: TGCAGCGTGGGGGCAACCAACACCGGGGAGCTGTTTTTT.

Many counts were recorded for this clonotype. V and J are TRBV4-2 and TRBJ2-2, with 8 bases matching TRBD2. Germline V gene data show CDR1 as LGHNA and CDR2 as YNFKEQ. This CDR3 contains 16 residues. With V trimmed by 4 bases and J by 3 bases, 7 bases remained unmatched. Here the CDR3 DNA reads TGTGCCAGCAGCCCGGATTCCGGGGGGGACACCGGGGAGCTGTTTTTT. Translation: CASSPDSGGDTGELFF.

The sample holds many counts of this clonotype. This rearrangement joins TRBV5-6 to TRBJ2-1, with D perhaps matching TRBD1 (5 bases). The CDR3 spans 13 residues. V lost 0 bases, J lost 5 bases, and 6 bases lay in between. Germline V gene lookup returns CDR1 SGHDT and CDR2 YYEEEE. DNA of the CDR3: TGTGCCAGCAGCTTGGAAGGGGACAATGAGCAGTTCTTC. This codes for CASSLEGDNEQFF.

At least ten counts were recorded for this clonotype. The chain joins TRBV5-1 to TRBJ1-1; D might be TRBD1 (5 bases). Trimming cost V 0 bases and J 1 base, with 22 bases left between them. The CDR3 contains 19 residues. Per germline, CDR1 SGHRS and CDR2 YFSETQ. CDR3 in amino acids: CASSLGDFDMRQGNTEAFF. The CDR3 bases are TGCGCCAGCAGCTTGGGGGATTTTGACATGCGGCAGGGGAACACTGAAGCTTTCTTT. Full variable domain (rest looked up from reference TRBV5-1 and TRBJ1-1): KAGVTQTPRYLIKTRGQQVTLSCSPISGHRSVSWYQQTPGQGLQFLFEYFSETQRNKGNFPGRFSGRQFSNSRSEMNVSTLELGDSALYLCASSLGDFDMRQGNTEAFFGQGTRLTVV.

This clonotype was seen only a few times. V gene TRBV7-3 combines with J gene TRBJ2-3, with 8 bases identical to TRBD2. With V trimmed by 5 bases and J by 2 bases, 9 bases remained unmatched. Germline CDR1 reads SGHTA; CDR2 reads FQGTGA. The CDR3 totals 16 residues. CDR3: CASSLDSGAYTDTQYF. In DNA form, the CDR3 reads TGTGCCAGCAGCCTAGATAGCGGGGCCTACACAGATACGCAGTATTTT.

The table lists this clonotype with many counts. The chain links TRBV7-8 to TRBJ2-2; TRBD1 matches at 8 bases. There are 15 residues in the CDR3. CDR1 is SGHVS, CDR2 FQNEAQ, per germline. V shed 8 bases and J 0 bases; nucleotides not matched to a gene: 5. CDR3 sequence (DNA): TGTGCCAGCGCCCGACAGGGGTCGAACACCGGGGAGCTGTTTTTT. It codes for CASARQGSNTGELFF.

This clonotype was detected many times. This chain joins TRBV27 and TRBJ1-1; maybe TRBD1 (5 bases). Germline lookup yields CDR1 MNHEY and CDR2 SMNVEV (reference sequence). V gave up 2 bases and J gave up 1 base, with 14 bases separating them. CDR3 length: 16 amino acids. The CDR3 spells CASSLVAYGGNTEAFF. CDR3 nucleotide sequence: TGTGCCAGCAGTTTAGTGGCATACGGGGGGAACACTGAAGCTTTCTTT.

Only a few counts were recorded for this clonotype. J is TRBJ2-1 and V is TRBV7-3, with 7 bases aligning to TRBD1. There are 15 residues in the CDR3. The germline gives CDR1 SGHTA, CDR2 FQGTGA. Trimming at V came to 8 bases and at J to 0 bases, leaving 7 bases not matched to a gene. In nucleotides, the CDR3 is TGTGCCAGCTCCGAGGGGGCAGTCTCCTACAATGAGCAGTTCTTC. Protein sequence: CASSEGAVSYNEQFF.

In its sample, this clonotype was seen many times. The chain links TRBV27 to TRBJ1-1; D is unresolved. Per germline, CDR1 MNHEY and CDR2 SMNVEV (reference sequence). The CDR3 contains 17 residues. The V and J ends lost 5 bases and 0 bases respectively, with 19 bases between them. The CDR3 nucleotides are TGTGCCAGCAGTAGGCGGGGAGGGAATTGGGTGAACACTGAAGCTTTCTTT. Protein product: CASSRRGGNWVNTEAFF.

This clonotype was observed at least ten times. The chain combines TRBV12-3 or TRBV12-4 with TRBJ1-1; unclear D gene. V was cut by 7 bases and J by 1 base, with 10 bases left in between. There are 13 residues in the CDR3. The DNA for the CDR3 is TGTGCCAGCACCCCGGGCCCGAACACTGAAGCTTTCTTT. This gives the protein CASTPGPNTEAFF.